This T cell receptor beta chain appears in the sequencing data of a study of technical replicates of blood from a handful of donors. Some clones are missing from TCRdb's copy, which holds only in-frame ones; the method was immunoSEQ multiplex PCR. The table includes fewer than 85,000 clones, 90% to 97% detected once. The sample comprised T cells isolated from PBMCs. This clonotype originated in a human donor in good health.

Here the CDR3 reads CASRRTGSYNEQFF. CDR3 bases: TGTGCCAGCAGGAGGACAGGGTCCTACAATGAGCAGTTCTTC. The chain uses TRBV2 and TRBJ2-1; 8 positions agree with TRBD1. V trimming: 6 bases; J trimming: 1 base; junction bases outside the gene matches: 2. The CDR3 length is 14 residues. The germline V gene encodes CDR1 SNHLY and CDR2 FYNNEI.